A single sample is the source of the 25 T cell receptor beta chains below, sequenced in a study of T cell responses to AZD1222 COVID-19 vaccine (dated by TCRdb to the early 2020s). The time point label, read with the paper, signifies: baseline before first vaccination. The library was made by the immunoSEQ multiplex PCR assay. TCRdb carries this immuneACCESS record with in-frame sequences only. Its versions omit some clonotypes, under half of them owing to an unresolved V gene in the studies checked, with the rest unexplained. This sample gives approximately 150,000 clones in total; around 92% of them show up just once. The leading ten clones occupy 2% to 2.5% of the sample. This specimen consisted of peripheral blood, obtained on day 0 of AZD1222 vaccination. All receptors derive from an adult in good health.

The chain has TRBV18 and TRBJ1-3; D possibly corresponds to TRBD1 (6 bases). CDR1 and CDR2 (germline): KGHSH, LQKENI. This CDR3 is built from 15 residues. The germline V and J ends were trimmed by 2 bases and 4 bases, with 12 bases remaining between them. The CDR3 is CASSPNRDRGNTIYF. The CDR3 DNA is TGTGCCAGCTCACCAAACAGGGATAGAGGAAACACCATATATTTT. Drawing the rest from reference TRBV18 and TRBJ1-3, the complete variable domain is NAGVMQNPRHLVRRRGQEARLRCSPMKGHSHVYWYRQLPEEGLKFMVYLQKENIIDESGMPKERFSAEFPKEGPSILRIQQVVRGDSAAYFCASSPNRDRGNTIYFGEGSWLTVV.

V and J are TRBV4-2 and TRBJ1-3; D ambiguous. CDR3 length equals 16 residues. V lost 0 bases and J 0 bases, leaving 9 bases between the germline ends. Germline CDR1 LGHNA, CDR2 YNFKEQ. Here the CDR3 reads CASSQDSWSSGNTIYF. CDR3 coding DNA: TGTGCCAGCAGCCAAGATAGTTGGAGCTCTGGAAACACCATATATTTT.

The DNA of the CDR3 is TGTGCCAGCAGTGGGGACAGAACCTGGGGCTACACCTTC. It is translated as CASSGDRTWGYTF. V and J are TRBV12-3 or TRBV12-4 and TRBJ1-2; TRBD1 matches 7 bases. CDR3 size: 13 residues. Trimming took 5 bases from V and 8 from J; bases not matched to a gene: 8.

V and J are TRBV15 and TRBJ2-2, with D perhaps TRBD1 (6 bases). The CDR3 extends over 16 amino acids. Germline assignment: CDR1 LNHNV and CDR2 YYDKDF (reference sequence). V was shortened by 8 bases and J by 4 bases, with 20 bases between the two germline ends. The CDR3 DNA is TGTGCCACCGGGACACCTCTAGATCGGGGCACCGGGGAGCTGTTTTTT. This encodes CATGTPLDRGTGELFF.

The V and J genes are TRBV5-8 and TRBJ1-5; 7 positions match TRBD1. Germline V gene sequence: CDR1 SGHTS, CDR2 YDEGEE. The CDR3 has 14 amino acids. V dropped 5 bases and J dropped 4; count of bases not matched to a gene: 6. The DNA for the CDR3 is TGTGCCAGCAGTCGGACAGGCGTGAATCAGCCCCAGCATTTT. Its protein is CASSRTGVNQPQHF.

The gene calls are TRBV18 and TRBJ2-7; 7 bases line up with TRBD1. The CDR3 covers 16 residues. Germline V CDR1 and CDR2: KGHSH, LQKENI. Trimming took 2 bases from V and 3 from J; bases not matched to a gene: 10. Written as DNA, the CDR3 is TGTGCCAGCTCACCATCTCCCGGCAGGGGGAACTACGAGCAGTACTTC. Translation: CASSPSPGRGNYEQYF. The complete variable domain, with remaining parts taken from reference TRBV18 and TRBJ2-7, reads NAGVMQNPRHLVRRRGQEARLRCSPMKGHSHVYWYRQLPEEGLKFMVYLQKENIIDESGMPKERFSAEFPKEGPSILRIQQVVRGDSAAYFCASSPSPGRGNYEQYFGPGTRLTVT.

The rearrangement links TRBV5-6 to TRBJ1-2; D perhaps matches TRBD1 (5 bases). CDR1 is SGHDT and CDR2 is YYEEEE in the germline V gene. The CDR3 spans 14 residues. Trimming took 0 bases from V and 3 from J, leaving 9 bases between them. For the CDR3, the DNA is TGTGCCAGCAGCTTGGAGCTCAGGGACTATGGCTACACCTTC. Its translation: CASSLELRDYGYTF.

The rearrangement links TRBV3-1 (or the pseudogene TRBV3-2) to TRBJ2-7; 11 nucleotides agree with TRBD2. This CDR3 has 15 amino acids. Germline V CDR1 and CDR2: LGHDT, YNNKEL (reference sequence). The ends lost 2 bases at V and 4 bases at J; junction bases unmatched: 4. CDR3 sequence reads: CASSQRPSGGYEQYF. The CDR3 DNA reads TGTGCCAGCAGCCAACGTCCTAGCGGGGGGTACGAGCAGTACTTC.

The gene calls are TRBV6-5 and TRBJ1-2, with 8 positions matching TRBD1. CDR1 is MNHEY and CDR2 is SVGAGI in the germline V gene. This CDR3 has 13 amino acids. V lost 5 bases, J lost 7 bases, and 6 bases stayed unmatched. The CDR3 spells CASSPGRGLGYTF. The CDR3 DNA is TGTGCCAGCAGTCCCGGCAGGGGGCTTGGCTACACCTTC.

The V gene is TRBV6-1, the J gene TRBJ2-7, with TRBD1 matching over 9 bases. The CDR3 covers 19 residues. Per the germline V gene, CDR1 is MNHNS and CDR2 is SASEGT. V dropped 4 bases and J dropped 3; count of bases not matched to a gene: 19. In DNA form, the CDR3 reads TGTGCCAGCAGTGTGAGGCTCTCGGGGACAGGGAGAAGGGACTACGAGCAGTACTTC. Amino acid sequence: CASSVRLSGTGRRDYEQYF.

The rearrangement uses TRBV9 and TRBJ2-2, with TRBD2 identical over 7 bases. Losses at the gene ends were 0 bases for V and 7 bases for J; bases not matched to a gene: 6. This CDR3 has 15 amino acids. Germline values: CDR1 SGDLS, CDR2 YYNGEE. The CDR3 DNA is TGTGCCAGCAGCGTAGACGGGCGGGAGAACGGGGAGCTGTTTTTT. Encoded protein: CASSVDGRENGELFF.

This chain links TRBV28 with TRBJ1-6, with unresolved D. The germline CDR1 and CDR2 sequences are MDHEN and SYDVKM. The CDR3 is 13 residues long. The V gene lost 2 bases and the J gene lost 7 bases, with 6 bases spanning the gap. In nucleotides, the CDR3 is TGTGCCAGCAGTTTAAGGTTGAATTCACCCCTCCACTTT. It encodes CASSLRLNSPLHF.

The chain combines TRBV13 with TRBJ2-5, with 7 bases fitting TRBD1. V shed 0 bases and J 2 bases; nucleotides not matched to a gene: 6. Germline CDR1 and CDR2: PRHDT and FYEKMQ (reference sequence). The CDR3 has 16 residues. The CDR3 region is CASSLGTGKNQETQYF. The CDR3 DNA follows: TGTGCCAGCAGCTTAGGGACAGGGAAAAATCAAGAGACCCAGTACTTC.

The chain couples TRBV5-8 to TRBJ1-6; no clear D. CDR3 length: 13 amino acids. Looked up from germline, CDR1 is SGHTS and CDR2 is YDEGEE. Trimming removed 2 bases at V and 5 bases at J, with 5 bases between. CDR3 sequence reads: CASSLTDNSPLHF. The CDR3 DNA is TGTGCCAGCAGCTTAACAGATAATTCACCCCTCCACTTT. The full variable domain, its missing parts supplied by reference TRBV5-8 and TRBJ1-6, is EAGVTQSPTHLIKTRGQQATLRCSPISGHTSVYWYQQALGLGLQFLLWYDEGEERNRGNFPPRFSGRQFPNYSSELNVNALELEDSALYLCASSLTDNSPLHFGNGTRLTVT.

This rearrangement joins TRBV5-1 to TRBJ1-4, with 9 bases fitting TRBD1. Losses at the gene ends were 4 bases for V and 8 bases for J; bases not matched to a gene: 9. From germline, CDR1 is SGHRS and CDR2 YFSETQ. CDR3 length equals 15 residues. CDR3 loop: CASSPNRGREEKLFF. CDR3 DNA: TGCGCCAGCAGCCCTAACAGGGGGCGGGAGGAAAAACTGTTTTTT.

This clone was observed a few times. The J gene is TRBJ2-5, the V gene TRBV5-1, with 8 bases lining up with TRBD1. This CDR3 spans 17 amino acids. Germline-derived CDR1 and CDR2 are SGHRS and YFSETQ. V was pared by 0 bases and J by 7 bases, with 14 bases of the junction left unmatched. The CDR3 nucleotides are TGCGCCAGCAGCTTGGAGGCCATTACAGGGGGACCGCGGACCCAGTACTTC. Translating gives CASSLEAITGGPRTQYF.

The chain joins TRBV28 to TRBJ2-7; 9 positions agree with TRBD2. Germline loops: CDR1 MDHEN, CDR2 SYDVKM. The CDR3 spans 14 residues. Trimming at V came to 7 bases and at J to 4 bases, leaving 8 bases not matched to a gene. The CDR3 region is CASNGNSGSYEQYF. CDR3 bases: TGTGCCAGCAATGGTAATAGCGGGAGTTACGAGCAGTACTTC.

The chain combines TRBV2 with TRBJ1-5; 8 bases agree with TRBD1. Trimming at V came to 6 bases and at J to 0 bases, leaving 7 bases not matched to a gene. The CDR3 totals 16 residues. CDR1 is SNHLY, CDR2 FYNNEI, per germline. As DNA, the CDR3 is TGTGCCAGCAGCCTCCCGGGACAGGATAGCAATCAGCCCCAGCATTTT. As protein: CASSLPGQDSNQPQHF. Looking up the rest from reference TRBV2 and TRBJ1-5 gives the full variable domain: EPEVTQTPSHQVTQMGQEVILRCVPISNHLYFYWYRQILGQKVEFLVSFYNNEISEKSEIFDDQFSVERPDGSNFTLKIRSTKLEDSAMYFCASSLPGQDSNQPQHFGDGTRLSIL.

The chain joins TRBV6-5 to TRBJ1-5; D is perhaps TRBD1 (6 bases). This CDR3 comprises 15 residues. Germline V gene sequence: CDR1 MNHEY, CDR2 SVGAGI. Trimming removed 6 bases from V and 0 bases from J, with 12 bases in between. CDR3 DNA sequence: TGTGCCAGCAGGGCCGGGACAAATAGCAATCAGCCCCAGCATTTT. This sequence encodes CASRAGTNSNQPQHF.

The J gene is TRBJ2-1, the V gene TRBV11-3; unclear D gene. The germline gives CDR1 SGHNT, CDR2 YENEEA. V gave up 1 base and J gave up 0 bases, with 10 bases separating them. CDR3 length: 16 amino acids. CDR3 sequence reads: CASSLVSVSSYNEQFF. The CDR3 nucleotides are TGTGCCAGCAGCTTAGTTAGTGTTAGCTCCTACAATGAGCAGTTCTTC.

A remark on this clone: In the same sample, other DNA sequences code for this CDR3. This sequence joins TRBV6-5 and TRBJ1-1; no clear D. Trimming stripped 0 bases from V and 1 base from J, with 6 bases between. The CDR3 has 14 amino acids. Germline V gene data show CDR1 as MNHEY and CDR2 as SVGAGI. DNA of the CDR3: TGTGCCAGCAGTTACTCACGGGGGAACACTGAAGCTTTCTTT. Amino acids: CASSYSRGNTEAFF.

V and J are TRBV4-3 and TRBJ2-5; a weak D match, TRBD1 (5 bases). Germline loops: CDR1 LGHNA, CDR2 YSLEER. The CDR3 is made up of 14 amino acids. V was pared by 0 bases and J by 5 bases, with 10 bases between. The CDR3 DNA reads as TGCGCCAGCAGCCAAGACGGACACCGGGAGACCCAGTACTTC. Protein: CASSQDGHRETQYF.

The chain uses TRBV27 and TRBJ1-5; D is uncertain. CDR3 size: 14 residues. CDR1 and CDR2 (germline): MNHEY, SMNVEV (reference sequence). V was clipped by 8 bases and J by 4 bases, with 15 bases between them. The CDR3 nucleotides read TGTGCCAGCCAGAAGGGTCCGGGGAATCAGCCCCAGCATTTT. It is translated as CASQKGPGNQPQHF.

This clone was observed a few times. V and J are TRBV5-1 and TRBJ2-2; no reliable D call. The CDR3 length is 16 residues. Trimming stripped 2 bases from V and 4 bases from J, with 15 bases between. The germline gives CDR1 SGHRS, CDR2 YFSETQ. The CDR3 loop reads CASSFVDIFSTGELFF. The CDR3 coding sequence is TGCGCCAGCAGCTTCGTCGACATATTTAGCACCGGGGAGCTGTTTTTT.

As regards this clone: This same CDR3 is encoded by further DNA sequences in the sample. The chain recombines TRBV7-9 with TRBJ2-5, with a weak D call TRBD2 (6 bases). Trimming cost V 1 base and J 5 bases, with 11 bases left between them. The germline gives CDR1 SEHNR, CDR2 FQNEAQ (reference sequence). The CDR3 contains 14 residues. In DNA form, the CDR3 reads TGTGCCAGCAGCTTAGTTTCCGGAGGGGAGACCCAGTACTTC. It encodes CASSLVSGGETQYF.